What follows describes a single T cell receptor (beta chain). This clonotype was counted at least ten times. This clone's antigen is unknown. No base quality values were provided; no much bigger clone lies one nucleotide off. The data were taken from a study of early T cells in non-severe SARS-CoV-2 infection (dated by TCRdb to the early 2020s). About the full investigation: Because TCR sequencing was done on bulk RNA from unsorted whole blood, the alpha and beta chains could not be paired. The study at large found these results: VDJdb matching was skewed toward anti-spike CD8 responses and likely underestimated virus-specific expansions, missing private and CD4 specificities.

Library preparation employed 5' RACE. Sequencer: NextSeq 500. The TCR library protocol attached unique molecular identifiers to individual cDNA molecules to correct for sequencing error and PCR bias. Both TCR alpha and beta chains were sequenced, and tight co-correlation was observed between alpha and beta sequence abundances in each sample. Per the authors' processing: V gene, J gene and CDR3 annotation of TCR sequences was performed with Decombinator V4. TCRs were defined as expanded if a significant change between any two time points was detected under a Poisson model with p below 0.0001. TCR abundances were normalised to the total number of TCRs sequenced per sample and were expressed as counts per million. TRAV1-2 paired with TRAJ12, TRAJ20 or TRAJ33 defined MAIT TCRs, while TRAV10 paired with TRAJ18 defined iNKT TCRs. VDJdb, accessed on 1 November 2021, was searched for TCRs annotated for CMV, EBV and SARS-CoV-2, and TCRs annotated for more than one antigen were excluded. TCRdb reanalyzed the raw reads on its own, using fastp at Q25 for trimming and MiXCR for clone calling, and kept in-frame beta chains. Rows with a matching CDR3 protein are joined into one entry that keeps the most common DNA and genes. The V and J calls shown here were made by TCRdb, not taken from the authors' results. For this sample there are about 26,000 distinct CDR3 sequences; 4% to 5% appear just once. Of the sample, roughly 6% is held by the ten largest clones.

The study was a case-control design nested within a healthcare worker cohort in London, UK, with weekly nasopharyngeal swab PCR tests and blood sampling. Between 23 and 31 March 2020, the week of the UK lockdown, healthcare workers were enrolled and then followed up weekly for as long as 16 weeks. V drops 1 base and J drops 0 bases, leaving 9 bases in between. CDR1 and CDR2 were assigned from the germline V gene (reference sequence) as DFQATT and SNEGSKA. The CDR3 starts with the cysteine, ends with the phenylalanine, and has 14 residues. Only the CDR3 region is kept as DNA, spanning 42 bases read in frame from base 1.

The receptor's source is an adult who was a healthcare worker with PCR-confirmed SARS-CoV-2 infection or an uninfected control (not recorded which). Recombination joined TRBV20-1 with TRBJ2-5; the D segment is perhaps TRBD1 or TRBD2, each sharing 5 matched bases. The sequenced sample consisted of whole blood. CDR3 reads: CSARVPGHQETQYF. The DNA sequence is TGCAGTGCTAGAGTTCCGGGACACCAAGAGACCCAGTACTTC.